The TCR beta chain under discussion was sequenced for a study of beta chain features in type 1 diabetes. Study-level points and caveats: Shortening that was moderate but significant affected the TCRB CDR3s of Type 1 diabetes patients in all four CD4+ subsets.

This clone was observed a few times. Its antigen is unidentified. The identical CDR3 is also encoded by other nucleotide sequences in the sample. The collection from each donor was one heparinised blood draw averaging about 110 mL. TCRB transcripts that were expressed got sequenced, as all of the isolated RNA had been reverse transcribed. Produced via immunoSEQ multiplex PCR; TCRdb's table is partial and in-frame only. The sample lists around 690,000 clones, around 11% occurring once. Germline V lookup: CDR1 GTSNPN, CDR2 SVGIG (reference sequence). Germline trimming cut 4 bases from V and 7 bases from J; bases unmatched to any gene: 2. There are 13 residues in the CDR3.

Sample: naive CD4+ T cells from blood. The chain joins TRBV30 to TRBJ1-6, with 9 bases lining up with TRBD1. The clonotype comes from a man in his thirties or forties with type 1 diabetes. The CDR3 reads CAWMGQGNSPLHF. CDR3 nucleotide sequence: TGTGCCTGGATGGGACAGGGCAATTCACCCCTCCACTTT.